This entry is about one T cell receptor (beta chain). The target antigen is unknown. The sample originates from a study of OX40 agonist ivuxolimab in advanced cancers. Looking at the study overall: Each dose-escalation patient presented with hepatocellular carcinoma, melanoma, renal cell or head and neck cancer. General observations from the study: Expanded clones were, on average, more numerous among CD8+ T cells than CD4+. The work left the antigen specificity of expanded peripheral T cells undetermined.

Looked up from germline, CDR1 is LNHDA and CDR2 is SQIVND (reference sequence). CDR3 length: 13 residues. With 3 bases removed from V and 4 bases from J, the gap between germline ends came to 9 bases. Here immunoSEQ multiplex PCR was the method, and the copy in TCRdb shows in-frame clones only, minus some. The data show some 50,000 clones, 65% to 90% seen once. The material sequenced was CD4+ or CD8+ T cells sorted from blood, taken in a trial of the OX40 agonist ivuxolimab. This TCR came from an adult with an advanced solid tumor such as melanoma, head and neck, liver or kidney cancer. The V call is TRBV19, the J call TRBJ1-1; tentative D call: TRBD1 (5 bases). The CDR3 DNA is TGTGCCAGTAGTATGGGGGTGGGCACTGAAGCTTTCTTT. Its translation: CASSMGVGTEAFF.